These T cell receptor beta chains were read from a single sample in a study of blood T cell repertoires in COVID-19. Some clones are missing from TCRdb's copy, which holds only in-frame ones; the method was immunoSEQ multiplex PCR. The sample carries 350,000 to 450,000 clones, about 88% recorded once. The sequenced material came from PBMCs or T cells enriched from blood (not recorded which). These receptors came from a woman between 18 and 29 years old who had been exposed to COVID-19. Each CDR3 is given with its conserved first and last residue. The order of the fields is CDR3 length, J gene, clone size, V gene, D gene, CDR3 DNA, CDR3 protein. The D gene is left open where the match is weak. The size entry is marked missing in some rows and otherwise reads once, few, many or a size class.

length: 17; J: TRBJ1-1; size: -; V: TRBV7-9; D: -; DNA: TGTGCCAGCAGCTTTGGCGTCAGGGGTTCACAGAACACTGAAGCTTTCTTT; CDR3: CASSFGVRGSQNTEAFF
length: 18; J: TRBJ2-2; size: -; V: TRBV10-3; D: TRBD2; DNA: TGTGCCATCAGTGAGAGGGGACTAGCGGGATGGAACACCGGGGAGCTGTTTTTT; CDR3: CAISERGLAGWNTGELFF
length: 15; J: TRBJ2-3; size: -; V: TRBV18; D: TRBD1; DNA: TGTGCCAGCTCACTTAGGGGGACAGGGGCAGATACGCAGTATTTT; CDR3: CASSLRGTGADTQYF
length: 16; J: TRBJ2-7; size: -; V: TRBV27; D: -; DNA: TGTGCCAGCAGTTTATCGGGCAGGGGAGTTCCCCACGAGCAGTACTTC; CDR3: CASSLSGRGVPHEQYF
length: 14; J: TRBJ2-7; size: -; V: TRBV27; D: TRBD1; DNA: TGTGCCAGCAGCTTGACAGGGGCGATGGGCGAGCAGTACTTC; CDR3: CASSLTGAMGEQYF
length: 13; J: TRBJ1-5; size: -; V: TRBV2; D: -; DNA: TGTGCCAGCAGTGGATCCAGTAATCAGCCCCAGCATTTT; CDR3: CASSGSSNQPQHF
length: 15; J: TRBJ1-6; size: -; V: TRBV15; D: -; DNA: TGTGCCACCAGCAGAGACAGAACAGGGCCCTCACCCCTCCACTTT; CDR3: CATSRDRTGPSPLHF
length: 11; J: TRBJ1-1; size: many; V: TRBV2; D: TRBD1; DNA: TGTGCCAGCACAGGGGGCACTGAAGCTTTCTTT; CDR3: CASTGGTEAFF
length: 16; J: TRBJ2-1; size: -; V: TRBV19; D: TRBD2; DNA: TGTGCCAGTAGTATAGCGTTTAGCGGGGGATACAATGAGCAGTTCTTC; CDR3: CASSIAFSGGYNEQFF
length: 15; J: TRBJ1-1; size: -; V: TRBV25-1; D: -; DNA: TGTGCCAGCAGTGCACACCAACAGGGCAGCACTGAAGCTTTCTTT; CDR3: CASSAHQQGSTEAFF
length: 14; J: TRBJ1-2; size: -; V: TRBV30; D: TRBD1; DNA: TGTGCCTGGAGCGATTGGTCAGGGGGGAATGGCTACACCTTC; CDR3: CAWSDWSGGNGYTF
length: 15; J: TRBJ2-3; size: -; V: TRBV10-1; D: TRBD2; DNA: TGCGCCAGCAGTGAGGTAGCGGGAGAGACAGATACGCAGTATTTT; CDR3: CASSEVAGETDTQYF
length: 13; J: TRBJ1-2; size: -; V: TRBV28; D: TRBD1; DNA: TGTGCCAGTACCAGCAGACAGGGCTATGGCTACACCTTC; CDR3: CASTSRQGYGYTF
length: 14; J: TRBJ2-2; size: -; V: TRBV20-1; D: -; DNA: TGCAGTGCTAGTCGAGGGATTGGCACCGGGGAGCTGTTTTTT; CDR3: CSASRGIGTGELFF
length: 15; J: TRBJ2-5; size: -; V: TRBV7-9; D: -; DNA: TGTGCCAGCAGATTAGGCGGATCCATCCAAGAGACCCAGTACTTC; CDR3: CASRLGGSIQETQYF
length: 16; J: TRBJ2-7; size: once; V: TRBV7-9; D: TRBD1; DNA: TGTGCCAGCAGCAACCCTCTCGGGACAGGGGGTCTCGAGCAGTACTTC; CDR3: CASSNPLGTGGLEQYF
length: 19; J: TRBJ2-7; size: -; V: TRBV18; D: TRBD2; DNA: TGTGCCAGCTCACCTGTACCGGGACAAATAGCGGGAGGCCACCACGAGCAGTACTTC; CDR3: CASSPVPGQIAGGHHEQYF
length: 13; J: TRBJ2-1; size: -; V: TRBV27; D: TRBD2; DNA: TGTGCCAGCAGTTCAGGACTAGCCAATGAGCAGTTCTTC; CDR3: CASSSGLANEQFF
length: 13; J: TRBJ2-2; size: once; V: TRBV7-9; D: -; DNA: TGTGCCAGCACCCATTCGGGGGCCGGGGAGCTGTTTTTT; CDR3: CASTHSGAGELFF
length: 14; J: TRBJ1-1; size: once; V: TRBV4-1; D: -; DNA: TGCGCCAGCAGCCAAGGGGAGCCAGGCACTGAAGCTTTCTTT; CDR3: CASSQGEPGTEAFF
length: 15; J: TRBJ1-5; size: few; V: TRBV29-1; D: -; DNA: TGCAGCGTTGCCGACGGGGATATCGCCAATCAGCCCCAGCATTTT; CDR3: CSVADGDIANQPQHF
length: 16; J: TRBJ1-4; size: few; V: TRBV27; D: -; DNA: TGTGCCAGCAGTTTATGGCGGGGGGCGACAAGTGAAAAACTGTTTTTT; CDR3: CASSLWRGATSEKLFF
length: 14; J: TRBJ1-4; size: -; V: TRBV4-3; D: -; DNA: TGCGCCAGCAGCGTAGACAGGTTTAATGAAAAACTGTTTTTT; CDR3: CASSVDRFNEKLFF
length: 15; J: TRBJ2-1; size: -; V: TRBV5-6; D: -; DNA: TGTGCCAGCCGCAGGGACTCCGCTTCCTACAATGAGCAGTTCTTC; CDR3: CASRRDSASYNEQFF
length: 12; J: TRBJ1-4; size: -; V: TRBV10-3; D: -; DNA: TGTGCCTCCTCCCTAACTAATGAAAAACTGTTTTTT; CDR3: CASSLTNEKLFF
length: 14; J: TRBJ2-3; size: -; V: TRBV6-5; D: -; DNA: TGTGCCAGCAGTTACTTACAGGGAACAGATACGCAGTATTTT; CDR3: CASSYLQGTDTQYF